These 28 T cell receptor beta chains share one sample of origin, sequenced in a study of identical twins. TCRdb recomputed calls from the 5' RACE reads with MiXCR, one row per CDR3 protein. The sample includes 400,000 to 600,000 distinct CDR3 sequences, about 22% of them seen just once. This same sample was also part of a study on yellow fever vaccine responses in identical twins.

The sample comprised CD4+ T cells sorted from blood. These receptors originate from a woman between 18 and 29 years old in good health.

The J gene is TRBJ1-2, the V gene TRBV6-1, with 9 nucleotides matching TRBD1. J was trimmed by 9 bases and V by 6 bases; bases with no gene match: 5. The CDR3 spans 12 residues. CDR1 is MNHNS, CDR2 SASEGT, per germline. CDR3 sequence: CASSRTGDSYTF. The CDR3 DNA follows: TGTGCCAGCAGCCGGACAGGGGACAGCTACACCTTC.

CDR3 sequence: CASSARQDNSPLHF. The CDR3 DNA reads as TGTGCCAGCAGCGCTCGACAGGATAATTCACCCCTCCACTTT. The J gene is TRBJ1-6, the V gene TRBV6-1; tentatively, D is TRBD1 (6 bases). V lost 6 bases, J lost 5 bases, and 11 bases lay in between. There are 14 residues in the CDR3. Germline CDR1 MNHNS, CDR2 SASEGT.

The chain joins TRBV7-2 to TRBJ2-3; TRBD2 is a possible D gene (6 bases). Trimming stripped 6 bases from V and 0 bases from J, with 13 bases between. Germline CDR1 SGHTA, CDR2 FQGNSA. The CDR3 totals 15 residues. This CDR3 is CASRPLARSTDTQYF. CDR3 DNA: TGTGCCAGCAGACCCCTAGCGAGAAGCACAGATACGCAGTATTTT. Full variable domain (rest looked up from reference TRBV7-2 and TRBJ2-3): GAGVSQSPSNKVTEKGKDVELRCDPISGHTALYWYRQSLGQGLEFLIYFQGNSAPDKSGLPSDRFSAERTGGSVSTLTIQRTQQEDSAVYLCASRPLARSTDTQYFGPGTRLTVL.

There are many counts of this clonotype. This rearrangement joins TRBV20-1 to TRBJ1-1, with TRBD1 matching over 7 bases. This CDR3 has 11 amino acids. The V gene's germline CDR1 is DFQATT and CDR2 SNEGSKA (reference sequence). The CDR3 DNA sequence: TGCAGCGGGACAGCGAACACTGAAGCTTTCTTT. Protein sequence: CSGTANTEAFF.

This clonotype has more than one count but fewer than ten. The CDR3 bases are TGCGCCAGCAGCCTTCAGAGGGGGAGTGATGAGCAGTTCTTC. Protein product: CASSLQRGSDEQFF. The genes are TRBV5-1 and TRBJ2-1; perhaps TRBD1 as D (6 bases). In germline, CDR1 is SGHRS, CDR2 YFSETQ. There are 14 residues in the CDR3. Trimming cost V 4 bases and J 8 bases, with 16 bases left between them.

V is TRBV12-3 or TRBV12-4 and J is TRBJ2-1, with TRBD2 matching over 10 bases. J lost 3 bases, V lost 5 bases, and 4 bases had no gene match. The CDR3 runs to 15 residues. In DNA, the CDR3 is TGTGCCAGCAGTGCCCAGCGGGAGGGCTACAATGAGCAGTTCTTC. Its translation: CASSAQREGYNEQFF.

This clonotype has just a few counts. At one end, the junction sequence differs from germline, possibly due to a read error. The J gene is TRBJ2-2, the V gene TRBV5-1; no reliable D call. CDR3 size: 16 residues. CDR1 and CDR2 from the germline V gene are SGHRS and YFSETQ. CDR3 in DNA: TGCGCCAGCAGCTTGGATGTAGCCCCGAAAACCGGGGAGCTGTTTTTT. Amino acids: CASSLDVAPKTGELFF. The full variable domain, rest sourced from reference TRBV5-1 and TRBJ2-2, is KAGVTQTPRYLIKTRGQQVTLSCSPISGHRSVSWYQQTPGQGLQFLFEYFSETQRNKGNFPGRFSGRQFSNSRSEMNVSTLELGDSALYLCASSLDVAPKTGELFFGEGSRLTVL.

The V gene is TRBV5-1, the J gene TRBJ2-3; 8 bases map to TRBD1. This CDR3 comprises 16 residues. The V gene end was trimmed by 4 bases and the J gene end by 2 bases; junction bases not matched to a gene: 9. The germline CDR1 and CDR2 sequences are SGHRS and YFSETQ. As DNA, the CDR3 is TGCGCCAGCAGCATTGGGACAGGCACTATCACAGATACGCAGTATTTT. This translates into CASSIGTGTITDTQYF.

This clonotype turned up a few times. The chain employs TRBV10-3 and TRBJ2-7; D perhaps matches TRBD1 (5 bases). Trimming cost V 4 bases and J 4 bases, with 17 bases left between them. This CDR3 spans 15 amino acids. Germline CDR1 ENHRY, CDR2 SYGVKD. The CDR3: CAISAPQTQGYEQYF. CDR3 sequence (DNA): TGTGCCATCAGTGCCCCGCAGACGCAGGGTTACGAGCAGTACTTC.

V usage is TRBV24-1 and J usage is TRBJ2-2; D unclear. Trimming removed 1 base from V and 0 bases from J, with 5 bases in between. CDR3 length equals 15 residues. Germline-derived CDR1 and CDR2 are KGHDR and SFDVKD. The CDR3 nucleotides read TGTGCCACCAGTGATTTTAAGACGAACACCGGGGAGCTGTTTTTT. As protein: CATSDFKTNTGELFF.

Worth noting for this clonotype: It is unclear where the CDR3 begins or ends on the DNA, so no DNA is shown, and the CDR3 is as TCRdb lists it. V gene TRBV7-5 combines with J gene TRBJ1-1; TRBD1, the table's D call, was not compared with the DNA. TRBV7-5 is a pseudogene. Inclusive of both ends, the CDR3 amounts to 17 amino acids. The CDR3 sequence is CISVSEARDRGNTEAFF.

This clonotype was observed a handful of times. The rearrangement joins TRBV27 to TRBJ1-5; 8 bases fit TRBD1. CDR1 is MNHEY, CDR2 SMNVEV, per germline (reference sequence). V dropped 5 bases and J dropped 7; count of bases not matched to a gene: 10. The CDR3 length is 15 residues. DNA of the CDR3: TGTGCCAGCAGTGGGTTAGGACAGGGAGTACAGCCCCAGCATTTT. This sequence encodes CASSGLGQGVQPQHF.

The CDR3 spells CASSLEFYTEAFF. In DNA, the CDR3 is TGTGCCAGCAGCTTAGAATTTTACACTGAAGCTTTCTTT. This chain joins TRBV7-2 and TRBJ1-1; D gene uncertain. Germline lookup yields CDR1 SGHTA and CDR2 FQGNSA. With 1 base removed from V and 3 bases from J, the gap between germline ends came to 6 bases. CDR3 length equals 13 residues.

This clonotype has a count of ten or more. The chain couples TRBV12-3 or TRBV12-4 to TRBJ2-6; D perhaps matches TRBD1 (6 bases). Trimming removed 7 bases at V and 1 base at J, with 11 bases between. The CDR3 is made up of 15 amino acids. CDR3 protein: CASTPRGSGANVLTF. The CDR3 coding sequence is TGTGCCAGCACCCCCAGGGGTTCTGGGGCCAACGTCCTGACTTTC.

The V gene is TRBV5-1, the J gene TRBJ2-7; the match to TRBD2 covers 12 bases. After removal of 4 bases from V and 0 bases from J, the junction contained 8 bases not matched to a gene. The CDR3 loop spans 17 amino acids. Germline V lookup: CDR1 SGHRS, CDR2 YFSETQ. CDR3 in amino acids: CASSPEKTSGSSYEQYF. As DNA, the CDR3 is TGCGCCAGCAGCCCCGAGAAGACTAGCGGGAGCTCCTACGAGCAGTACTTC.

This clonotype was seen once. V usage is TRBV20-1 and J usage is TRBJ2-7, with 11 bases aligning to TRBD2. The germline V gene has CDR1 DFQATT and CDR2 SNEGSKA (reference sequence). The CDR3 totals 18 residues. Germline trimming cut 3 bases from V and 0 bases from J; bases unmatched to any gene: 13. CDR3: CSASGRRLAGLNSYEQYF. CDR3 nucleotides: TGCAGTGCTAGTGGCCGCCGACTAGCGGGACTTAACTCCTACGAGCAGTACTTC.

The sample holds a few counts of this clonotype. The chain is built from TRBV16 and TRBJ1-2; D ambiguous. Germline V CDR1 and CDR2: KGHSY, FQNENV. This CDR3 contains 19 residues. Between the trimmed V and J ends, which lost 2 bases and 8 bases, there was a span of 30 bases. In nucleotides, the CDR3 is TGTGCCAGCAGCCAAAATAGAGCGAGTGACCCAGCGAAACATTCCGGCTACACCTTC. Protein: CASSQNRASDPAKHSGYTF.

V is TRBV24-1 and J is TRBJ2-3, with D tentatively TRBD2 (6 bases). The CDR3 has 15 residues. CDR1 and CDR2 from the germline V gene are KGHDR and SFDVKD. Trimming removed 0 bases from V and 7 bases from J, with 13 bases in between. CDR3 sequence reads: CATSDLARDLNTQYF. The CDR3 nucleotides are TGTGCCACCAGTGATTTGGCCCGGGACTTAAATACGCAGTATTTT.

This clonotype was detected a few times. The chain uses TRBV27 and TRBJ1-2; the match to TRBD1 covers 9 bases. The CDR3 runs 15 residues. CDR1 MNHEY and CDR2 SMNVEV come from the germline V gene (reference sequence). J was trimmed by 4 bases and V by 3 bases; bases with no gene match: 6. CDR3 nucleotide sequence: TGTGCCAGCAGTTTTGGACAGGGGCGGTTCTATGGCTACACCTTC. It is translated as CASSFGQGRFYGYTF.

This clonotype was detected only a few times. The chain combines TRBV7-8 with TRBJ2-7; 13 nucleotides match TRBD2. The CDR3 has 17 amino acids. The V segment lost 5 bases and the J segment 4 bases; nucleotides outside the gene matches: 11. The germline gives CDR1 SGHVS, CDR2 FQNEAQ. CDR3 DNA: TGTGCCAGCAGCCGGACTAGCGGGGGTGCGCAGTTGTACGAGCAGTACTTC. It specifies CASSRTSGGAQLYEQYF.

This clonotype was observed a few times. This chain links TRBV24-1 with TRBJ2-1; TRBD2 is a possible D gene (5 bases). The CDR3 runs 15 residues. V was trimmed by 3 bases and J by 2 bases, leaving 10 bases between them. CDR1 and CDR2 (germline): KGHDR, SFDVKD. The CDR3 sequence is CATSDLRATYNEQFF. The CDR3 DNA reads TGTGCCACCAGTGATCTGAGGGCCACCTACAATGAGCAGTTCTTC.

The rearrangement joins TRBV29-1 to TRBJ2-5; D gene uncertain. The CDR3 length is 9 residues. The germline V and J ends were trimmed by 6 bases and 9 bases, with 8 bases remaining between them. Per the germline V gene, CDR1 is SQVTM and CDR2 is ANQGSEA. CDR3 loop: CSVGPPQYF. CDR3 DNA: TGCAGCGTAGGCCCGCCCCAGTACTTC.

V gene TRBV5-1 combines with J gene TRBJ1-1; possibly TRBD1 for D (5 bases). In germline, CDR1 is SGHRS, CDR2 YFSETQ. Trimming stripped 9 bases from V and 3 bases from J, with 18 bases between. This CDR3 region has 14 residues. The CDR3, as DNA: TGCGCCACCCAGACCCTCTCGGGGGACACTGAAGCTTTCTTT. Translation gives CATQTLSGDTEAFF.

There are a few counts of this clonotype. V and J are TRBV7-7 and TRBJ2-7; possible D gene TRBD1, 5 bases. The CDR3 is 17 residues long. With 0 bases removed from V and 2 bases from J, the gap between germline ends came to 17 bases. CDR1 and CDR2 (germline): SSHAT, FNYEAQ (reference sequence). The CDR3 DNA sequence: TGTGCCAGCAGCTTAGCTTACAGAAAGGGGTTCCCCTACGAGCAGTACGTC. Translating gives CASSLAYRKGFPYEQYV.

The rearrangement joins TRBV7-9 to TRBJ2-1; unclear D gene. V lost 0 bases, J lost 10 bases, and 10 bases lay in between. The CDR3 sequence is 13 residues long. Looked up from germline, CDR1 is SEHNR and CDR2 is FQNEAQ (reference sequence). The CDR3 nucleotides read TGTGCCAGCAGCTTAGCAGAGGTAGGAGAGCAGTTCTTC. This sequence encodes CASSLAEVGEQFF.

This sequence joins TRBV20-1 and TRBJ2-6; TRBD1 is a possible D gene (5 bases). The V and J ends lost 3 bases and 1 base respectively, with 10 bases between them. CDR1 is DFQATT and CDR2 is SNEGSKA in the germline V gene (reference sequence). CDR3 length: 15 amino acids. This CDR3 is CSARGGASGANVLTF. As DNA, the CDR3 is TGCAGTGCTAGGGGTGGGGCGTCTGGGGCCAACGTCCTGACTTTC.

The chain recombines TRBV11-2 with TRBJ2-3, with 10 positions matching TRBD1. In germline, CDR1 is SGHAT, CDR2 FQNNGV. The CDR3 sequence is 18 residues long. J gave up 4 bases and V 5 bases, and 15 bases lay outside the gene matches. CDR3 sequence reads: CASSRRGLTGGAADTQYF. The CDR3 DNA is TGTGCCAGCAGCCGACGGGGGTTGACAGGGGGCGCCGCAGATACGCAGTATTTT.

The chain employs TRBV5-1 and TRBJ2-1; no firm D call. Germline CDR1 and CDR2: SGHRS and YFSETQ. V was trimmed by 5 bases and J by 5 bases, leaving 11 bases between them. This CDR3 contains 13 residues. CDR3 in DNA: TGCGCCAGCAGGACGCAGGCAAACAATGAGCAGTTCTTC. It translates to CASRTQANNEQFF. The full variable domain, its missing parts supplied by reference TRBV5-1 and TRBJ2-1, is KAGVTQTPRYLIKTRGQQVTLSCSPISGHRSVSWYQQTPGQGLQFLFEYFSETQRNKGNFPGRFSGRQFSNSRSEMNVSTLELGDSALYLCASRTQANNEQFFGPGTRLTVL.